These 13 T cell receptor beta chains originate from one sample sequenced in a study of read filtering for tumor transcriptome and immune sequencing. From 400 to 450 ng of RNA, a library with molecular barcoded alpha/delta and beta/gamma adaptors was made. From the reads, TCRdb called clonotypes with MiXCR, one entry per CDR3 protein. This table has about 38,000 distinct CDR3 sequences, 14% appearing once. Input material: a population of CD138-negative cells sorted from bone marrow. These receptors were collected from a donor at least 40 years old with multiple myeloma.

Ten or more counts support this clonotype. This chain uses TRBV20-1 with TRBJ2-7; 7 bases map to TRBD2. The CDR3 totals 12 residues. CDR1 and CDR2 (germline): DFQATT, SNEGSKA (reference sequence). CDR3 loop: CSLSGAAYEQYF. Written as DNA, the CDR3 is TGCAGCCTAAGCGGGGCAGCCTACGAGCAGTACTTC.

This clonotype was observed at least ten times. This sequence joins TRBV2 and TRBJ2-1; a weak D match, TRBD2 (5 bases). V shed 4 bases and J shed 8 bases, with 15 bases lying between them. Germline lookup yields CDR1 SNHLY and CDR2 FYNNEI. CDR3 size: 14 residues. The CDR3 DNA is TGTGCCAGCAGTGTACTATGGGCGGGTGATGAGCAGTTCTTC. This codes for CASSVLWAGDEQFF.

Comments on this clonotype: Mismatch with germline at one junction end may stem from a read error. V and J are TRBV18 and TRBJ2-1, with 12 bases identical to TRBD2. Looked up from germline, CDR1 is KGHSH and CDR2 is LQKENI. This CDR3 contains 16 residues. The CDR3: CASSPALAGGYSEQFF. In nucleotides, the CDR3 is TGTGCCAGCTCACCCGCACTAGCGGGGGGTTACAGTGAGCAGTTCTTC.

This clonotype was picked up many times. The genes are TRBV7-2 and TRBJ2-7, with D uncertain. CDR1 is SGHTA and CDR2 is FQGNSA in the germline V gene. The CDR3 extends over 12 amino acids. V lost 5 bases to trimming and J lost 7 bases, with 12 bases between them. The CDR3 nucleotides are TGTGCCAGCAGCCCTGCCGTCTCAGAGCAGTACTTC. This sequence encodes CASSPAVSEQYF.

The J gene is TRBJ2-7, the V gene TRBV20-1, with 11 bases identical to TRBD1. The V gene end was trimmed by 4 bases and the J gene end by 4 bases; junction bases not matched to a gene: 15. Looked up from germline, CDR1 is DFQATT and CDR2 is SNEGSKA (reference sequence). CDR3 length equals 17 residues. The CDR3 protein is CSAIRTGGDGGEYEQYF. The CDR3 DNA sequence: TGCAGTGCTATTCGGACAGGGGGCGACGGGGGTGAGTACGAGCAGTACTTC.

Ten or more counts support this clonotype. The chain joins TRBV20-1 to TRBJ1-1; a weak D match, TRBD1 (5 bases). The V gene lost 0 bases and the J gene lost 4 bases, with 12 bases spanning the gap. The length of the CDR3 is 14 residues. The V gene's germline CDR1 is DFQATT and CDR2 SNEGSKA (reference sequence). The DNA of the CDR3 is TGCAGTGCTAGAGATCGGGGCGGGAGCACTGAAGCTTTCTTT. Translation gives CSARDRGGSTEAFF.

As concerns this clonotype: A much larger clone sits a single nucleotide away, making a read error possible. The chain recombines TRBV5-1 with TRBJ1-1, with D tentatively TRBD1 (5 bases). This CDR3 has 14 amino acids. V lost 8 bases, J lost 2 bases, and 16 bases lay in between. Germline V gene data show CDR1 as SGHRS and CDR2 as YFSETQ. This chain's CDR3 is CARSPQQENTEAFF. The CDR3, as DNA: TGCGCCAGGAGCCCGCAACAGGAAAACACTGAAGCTTTCTTT. The entire variable domain, with the rest obtained from reference TRBV5-1 and TRBJ1-1, is as follows: KAGVTQTPRYLIKTRGQQVTLSCSPISGHRSVSWYQQTPGQGLQFLFEYFSETQRNKGNFPGRFSGRQFSNSRSEMNVSTLELGDSALYLCARSPQQENTEAFFGQGTRLTVV.

As concerns this clonotype: This may stem from a read error, because a much larger clone lies one nucleotide away. This rearrangement joins TRBV11-2 to TRBJ1-4; tentative D call: TRBD1 (6 bases). The CDR3 has 12 residues. CDR1 and CDR2 from the germline V gene are SGHAT and FQNNGV. The CDR3 sequence: CASNLTGLGLFF. The CDR3 DNA is TGTGCCAGCAACTTAACAGGGTTAGGGCTGTTTTTT. Variable domain in full (rest from reference TRBV11-2 and TRBJ1-4): EAGVAQSPRYKIIEKRQSVAFWCNPISGHATLYWYQQILGQGPKLLIQFQNNGVVDDSQLPKDRFSAERLKGVDSTLKIQPAKLEDSAVYLCASNLTGLGLFFGSGTQLSVL.

Many counts were recorded for this clonotype. This chain connects TRBV20-1 to TRBJ1-3; D not resolved. The length of the CDR3 is 13 residues. From germline, CDR1 is DFQATT and CDR2 SNEGSKA (reference sequence). V was shortened by 3 bases and J by 0 bases, with 6 bases between the two germline ends. CDR3 DNA: TGCAGTGCTAGCGGTAGCTCTGGAAACACCATATATTTT. As protein: CSASGSSGNTIYF.

In this sample, this clonotype turned up many times. The chain uses TRBV5-5 and TRBJ2-5, with D perhaps matching TRBD2 (6 bases). Germline values: CDR1 SGHKS, CDR2 YYEKEE (reference sequence). CDR3 length: 15 amino acids. V lost 1 base and J 4 bases, leaving 14 bases between the germline ends. Written as DNA, the CDR3 is TGTGCCAGCAGCTTGTATATTGGGGGGAGAGAGACCCAGTACTTC. Its protein is CASSLYIGGRETQYF.

This clonotype was picked up many times. This sequence joins TRBV20-1 and TRBJ2-3, with D hard to call. Germline CDR1 reads DFQATT; CDR2 reads SNEGSKA (reference sequence). This CDR3 spans 12 amino acids. Trimming took off 3 bases at V and 1 base at J, with 5 bases between the two ends. The DNA of the CDR3 is TGCAGTGCTAGCGTGGGCACAGATACGCAGTATTTT. Its translation is CSASVGTDTQYF.

This clonotype was seen many times. V is TRBV5-1 and J is TRBJ1-3, with 8 nucleotides matching TRBD1. Per the germline V gene, CDR1 is SGHRS and CDR2 is YFSETQ. CDR3 length: 16 residues. The J segment lost 2 bases and the V segment lost 0 bases, leaving 4 bases of the junction unmatched. CDR3 nucleotides: TGCGCCAGCAGCTTGGAGTCGACAGGGGCTGGAAACACCATATATTTT. Translation gives CASSLESTGAGNTIYF.

Remarks on this clonotype: A far larger clone is one nucleotide away, so this likely arose from a read error. This sequence joins TRBV7-6 and TRBJ2-5; TRBD1 is a possible D gene (6 bases). This CDR3 is 14 amino acids long. Per germline, CDR1 SGHVS and CDR2 FNYEAQ. The CDR3 bases are TGTGCCAGCAGCTTAGGTCAGGGGCCAGAGGCCCAGTACTTC. Translated, it gives CASSLGQGPEAQYF.